The 6 T cell receptor beta chains below come from one sample, sequenced in a study of T cells in Graves' hyperthyroidism and ophthalmopathy. Researchers amplified the TCR beta CDR3 regions from RNA transcripts. HTBI primers were used for first-round RT-PCR of the TCR CDR3. TCRdb processed the multiplex PCR reads anew with MiXCR; each CDR3 protein has one entry. Of a few hundred thousand distinct CDR3 sequences in the sample, 20% were seen once. Sample: blood. These receptors came from a man younger than 35 with Graves' hyperthyroidism.

This clonotype was detected only a few times. This sequence joins TRBV12-3 or TRBV12-4 and TRBJ2-7; D might be TRBD2 (5 bases). CDR3 size: 12 residues. Trimming removed 3 bases from V and 6 bases from J, with 9 bases in between. DNA of the CDR3: TGTGCCAGCAGTTTCGGACTTGCCGAGCAGTACTTC. Amino acid sequence: CASSFGLAEQYF.

This clonotype was seen a few times. The V gene is TRBV2, the J gene TRBJ2-2; no clear D. The CDR3 has 12 amino acids. Trimming left V 7 bases short and J 2 bases short, with 5 bases between. Per the germline V gene, CDR1 is SNHLY and CDR2 is FYNNEI. CDR3 loop: CASILNTGELFF. For the CDR3, the DNA is TGTGCCAGCATCCTAAACACCGGGGAGCTGTTTTTT.

A note on this clonotype: A read error may produce the germline difference seen at one junction end. V is TRBV6-2 or TRBV6-3 and J is TRBJ2-7, with D unresolved. Germline CDR1 is MNHEY and CDR2 is SVGEGT. CDR3 length: 12 amino acids. CDR3 sequence: CASSYGDYEQHF. The CDR3 DNA reads as TGTGCCAGCAGTTACGGGGATTACGAGCAGCACTTC.

The sample holds a few counts of this clonotype. The genes are TRBV28 and TRBJ1-5; no reliable D call. V gave up 5 bases and J gave up 4 bases, with 6 bases separating them. The CDR3 covers 12 residues. Germline assignment: CDR1 MDHEN and CDR2 SYDVKM. The CDR3 region has the DNA TGTGCCAGCAGTACGATGAATCAGCCCCAGCATTTT. It is translated as CASSTMNQPQHF.

This clonotype was recorded at least ten times. The V gene is TRBV12-3 or TRBV12-4, the J gene TRBJ1-3; D uncertain. V gave up 3 bases and J gave up 2 bases, with 11 bases separating them. The CDR3 length is 15 residues. CDR3 sequence: CASSFRRFPGNTIYF. The CDR3 DNA sequence: TGTGCCAGCAGTTTCCGACGGTTTCCTGGAAACACCATATATTTT.

The V and J genes are TRBV3-1 and TRBJ2-4; D is possibly TRBD2 (7 bases). V lost 1 base and J 1 base, leaving 17 bases between the germline ends. The CDR3 runs 18 residues. Germline V gene lookup returns CDR1 LGHDT and CDR2 YNNKEL (reference sequence). The CDR3 bases are TGTGCCAGCAGCCAAGTGGGGGGGGCGCGGCTCGCCAAAAACATTCAGTACTTC. It encodes CASSQVGGARLAKNIQYF.